Below, one TCR beta chain is given with its context. Its antigen is still unknown. The data derive from a study of cytomegalovirus exposure and HLA in healthy donors. The study's findings and limits: A later analysis linked a missense variant in DCLRE1C to the trimming of TCR beta V and J genes. V segments that were indistinguishable, TRBV6-2 and TRBV6-3 among them, were omitted from analysis. What TCR beta sequences reportedly achieved was accurate prediction of HLA-A and HLA-B alleles in most subjects.

Germline CDR1 reads SNHLY; CDR2 reads FYNNEI. V gave up 6 bases and J gave up 9 bases; unmatched junction bases: 5. The CDR3 consists of 13 residues. The PCR had 60 Vbeta and 13 Jbeta primers. Measured with immunoSEQ multiplex PCR; TCRdb has only the in-frame clones, and not every one. The sample carries 180,000 or so clones, approximately 80% recorded once. The chain combines TRBV2 with TRBJ1-6; TRBD1 agrees at 7 bases. The clonotype comes from a female donor in good health and CMV-seronegative. Sequencing used PBMCs. The CDR3 loop is CASRVDRASPLHF. CDR3 coding DNA: TGTGCCAGCAGGGTAGACAGGGCTTCACCCCTCCACTTT.